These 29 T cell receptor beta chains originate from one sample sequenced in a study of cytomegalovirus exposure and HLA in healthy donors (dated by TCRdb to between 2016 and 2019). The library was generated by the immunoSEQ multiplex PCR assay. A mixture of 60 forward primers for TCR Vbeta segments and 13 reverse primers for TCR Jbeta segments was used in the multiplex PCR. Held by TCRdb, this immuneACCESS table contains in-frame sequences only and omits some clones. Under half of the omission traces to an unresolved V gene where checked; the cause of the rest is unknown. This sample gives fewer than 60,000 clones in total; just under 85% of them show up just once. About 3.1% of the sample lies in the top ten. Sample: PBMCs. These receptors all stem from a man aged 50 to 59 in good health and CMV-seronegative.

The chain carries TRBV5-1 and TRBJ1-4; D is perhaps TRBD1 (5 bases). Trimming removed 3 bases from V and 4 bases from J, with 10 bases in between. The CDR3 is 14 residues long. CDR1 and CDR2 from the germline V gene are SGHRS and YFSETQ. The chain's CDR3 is CASSSTGVNEKLFF. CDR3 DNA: TGCGCCAGCAGCTCAACAGGAGTTAATGAAAAACTGTTTTTT.

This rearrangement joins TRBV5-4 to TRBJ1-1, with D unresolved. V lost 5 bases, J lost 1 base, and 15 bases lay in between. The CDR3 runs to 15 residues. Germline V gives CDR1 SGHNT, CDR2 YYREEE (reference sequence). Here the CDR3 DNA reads TGTGCCAGCAGACCCTCTGTCGAGAAGAACACTGAAGCTTTCTTT. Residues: CASRPSVEKNTEAFF.

CDR3 in amino acids: CASSQDRGNSGNTIYF. The CDR3 nucleotides read TGCGCCAGCAGCCAGGACAGGGGCAACTCTGGAAACACCATATATTTT. V usage is TRBV4-3 and J usage is TRBJ1-3; TRBD1 matches 9 bases. Germline loops: CDR1 LGHNA, CDR2 YSLEER. V was clipped by 3 bases and J by 0 bases; unmatched bases: 3. The CDR3 contains 16 residues.

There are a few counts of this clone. CDR3 in amino acids: CSVTTGGSDTEAFF. CDR3 bases: TGCAGCGTGACGACCGGAGGGAGTGACACTGAAGCTTTCTTT. The chain has TRBV29-1 and TRBJ1-1, with D unclear. The CDR3 totals 14 residues. Trimming took off 6 bases at V and 3 bases at J, with 17 bases between the two ends. Germline V gene data show CDR1 as SQVTM and CDR2 as ANQGSEA.

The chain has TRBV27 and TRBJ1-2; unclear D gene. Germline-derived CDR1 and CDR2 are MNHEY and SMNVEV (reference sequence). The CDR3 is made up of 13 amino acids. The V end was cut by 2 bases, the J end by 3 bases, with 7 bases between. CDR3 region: CASSLNTHYGYTF. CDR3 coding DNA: TGTGCCAGCAGTTTAAACACACACTATGGCTACACCTTC.

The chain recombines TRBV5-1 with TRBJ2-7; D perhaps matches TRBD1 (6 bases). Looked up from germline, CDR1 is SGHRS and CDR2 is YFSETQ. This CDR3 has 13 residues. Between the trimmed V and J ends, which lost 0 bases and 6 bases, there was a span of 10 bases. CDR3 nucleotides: TGCGCCAGCAGCTTGGCCCGAGGGGGCGAGCAGTACTTC. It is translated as CASSLARGGEQYF.

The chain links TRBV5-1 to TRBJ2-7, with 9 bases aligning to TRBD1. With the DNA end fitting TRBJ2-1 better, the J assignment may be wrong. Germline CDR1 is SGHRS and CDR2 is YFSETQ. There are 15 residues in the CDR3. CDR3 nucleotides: TGCGCCAGCAGCTCGGGGGACAGGGACACCAATGAGCAGTTCTTC. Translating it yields CASSSGDRDTNEQFF.

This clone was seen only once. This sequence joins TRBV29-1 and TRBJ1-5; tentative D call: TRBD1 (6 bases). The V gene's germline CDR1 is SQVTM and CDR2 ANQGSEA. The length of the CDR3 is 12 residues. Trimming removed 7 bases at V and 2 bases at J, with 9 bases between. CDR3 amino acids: CSARQGNQPQHF. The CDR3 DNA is TGCAGCGCCAGACAGGGCAATCAGCCCCAGCATTTT. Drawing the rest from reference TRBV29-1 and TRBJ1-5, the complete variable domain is SAVISQKPSRDICQRGTSLTIQCQVDSQVTMMFWYRQQPGQSLTLIATANQGSEATYESGFVIDKFPISRPNLTFSTLTVSNMSPEDSSIYLCSARQGNQPQHFGDGTRLSIL.

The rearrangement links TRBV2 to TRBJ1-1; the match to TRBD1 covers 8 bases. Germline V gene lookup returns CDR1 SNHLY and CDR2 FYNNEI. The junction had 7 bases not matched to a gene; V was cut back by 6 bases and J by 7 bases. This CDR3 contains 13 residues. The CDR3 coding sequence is TGTGCCAGCAGAGGACAGGGTGGAAATGAAGCTTTCTTT. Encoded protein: CASRGQGGNEAFF.

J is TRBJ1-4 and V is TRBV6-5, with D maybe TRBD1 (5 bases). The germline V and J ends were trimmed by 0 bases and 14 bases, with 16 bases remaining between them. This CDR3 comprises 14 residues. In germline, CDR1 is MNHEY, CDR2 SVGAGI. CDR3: CASSYSGQGLKLFF. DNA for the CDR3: TGTGCCAGCAGTTACTCGGGGCAGGGTCTTAAGCTGTTTTTT.

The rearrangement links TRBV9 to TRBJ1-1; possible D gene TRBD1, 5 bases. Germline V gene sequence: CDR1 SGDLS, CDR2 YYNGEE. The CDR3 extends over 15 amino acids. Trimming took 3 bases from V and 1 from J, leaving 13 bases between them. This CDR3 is CASSAPLGPNTEAFF. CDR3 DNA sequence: TGTGCCAGCAGCGCTCCTTTGGGGCCGAACACTGAAGCTTTCTTT.

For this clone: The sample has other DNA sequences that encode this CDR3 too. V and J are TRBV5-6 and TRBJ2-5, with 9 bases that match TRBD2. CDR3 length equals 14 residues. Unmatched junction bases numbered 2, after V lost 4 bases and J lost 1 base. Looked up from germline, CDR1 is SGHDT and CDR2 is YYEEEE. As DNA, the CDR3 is TGTGCCAGCAGCCGCGGGGGGGTCCAAGAGACCCAGTACTTC. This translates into CASSRGGVQETQYF.

DNA of the CDR3: TGTGCCAGCAGTTTACAGGGGTCGAGGATCACTGAAGCTTTCTTT. Amino acids: CASSLQGSRITEAFF. The chain has TRBV27 and TRBJ1-1, with D possibly being TRBD1 (6 bases). Germline CDR1 is MNHEY and CDR2 is SMNVEV (reference sequence). The CDR3 consists of 15 residues. V shed 2 bases and J shed 4 bases, with 14 bases lying between them.

CDR3 loop: CASSFRVGTASGEQYF. The CDR3 DNA follows: TGTGCCAGCAGCTTCCGAGTCGGGACAGCCTCCGGCGAGCAGTACTTC. The J gene is TRBJ2-7, the V gene TRBV7-3; TRBD1 agrees at 7 bases. The CDR3 has 16 amino acids. Germline V lookup: CDR1 SGHTA, CDR2 FQGTGA. Trimming took 3 bases from V and 6 from J; bases not matched to a gene: 14.

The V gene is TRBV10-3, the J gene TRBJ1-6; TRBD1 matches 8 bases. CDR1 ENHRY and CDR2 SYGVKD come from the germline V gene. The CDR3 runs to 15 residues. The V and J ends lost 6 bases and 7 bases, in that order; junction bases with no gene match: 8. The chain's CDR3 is CAISTGQGGNSPLHF. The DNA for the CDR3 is TGTGCCATCAGCACAGGACAGGGAGGGAATTCACCCCTCCACTTT.

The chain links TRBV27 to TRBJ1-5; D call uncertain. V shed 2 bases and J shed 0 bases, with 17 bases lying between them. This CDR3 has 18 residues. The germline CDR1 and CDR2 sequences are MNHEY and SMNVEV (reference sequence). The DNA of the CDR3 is TGTGCCAGCAGTTTAATAGGCAGCGGATCCCCTAGCAATCAGCCCCAGCATTTT. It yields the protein CASSLIGSGSPSNQPQHF.

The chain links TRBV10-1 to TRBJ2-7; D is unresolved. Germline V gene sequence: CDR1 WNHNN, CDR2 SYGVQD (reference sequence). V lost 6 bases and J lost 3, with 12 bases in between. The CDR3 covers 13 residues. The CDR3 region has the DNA TGCGCCAGCAGCTTTCTCGCAGGCTACGAGCAGTACTTC. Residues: CASSFLAGYEQYF.

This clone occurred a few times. This CDR3 reads CASSPRQIARSYEQYF. In DNA form, the CDR3 reads TGTGCCAGCAGCCCACGACAGATCGCCCGATCCTACGAGCAGTACTTC. The chain has TRBV9 and TRBJ2-7; the D gene is possibly TRBD1 (5 bases). The CDR3 has 16 residues. Germline CDR1 and CDR2: SGDLS and YYNGEE. V was trimmed by 4 bases and J by 1 base, leaving 18 bases between them.

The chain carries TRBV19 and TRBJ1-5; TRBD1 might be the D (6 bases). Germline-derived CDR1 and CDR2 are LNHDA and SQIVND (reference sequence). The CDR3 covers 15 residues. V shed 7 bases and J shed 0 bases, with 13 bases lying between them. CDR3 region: CASTKWGHSNQPQHF. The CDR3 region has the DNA TGTGCCAGTACCAAGTGGGGGCATAGCAATCAGCCCCAGCATTTT.

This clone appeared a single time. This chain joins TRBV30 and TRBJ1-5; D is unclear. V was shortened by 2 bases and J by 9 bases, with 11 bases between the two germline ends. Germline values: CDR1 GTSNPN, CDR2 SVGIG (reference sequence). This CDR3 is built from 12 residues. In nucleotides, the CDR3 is TGTGCCTGGAGTAATAACAATGGGCCCCAGCATTTT. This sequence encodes CAWSNNNGPQHF.

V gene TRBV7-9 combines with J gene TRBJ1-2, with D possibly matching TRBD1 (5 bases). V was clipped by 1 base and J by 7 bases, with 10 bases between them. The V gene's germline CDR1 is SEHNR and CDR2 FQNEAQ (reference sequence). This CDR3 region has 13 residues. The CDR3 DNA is TGTGCCAGCAGCTTAGGCAGGGAGGTTGGCTACACCTTC. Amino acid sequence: CASSLGREVGYTF.

CDR3 nucleotide sequence: TGTGCCAGCAGCTTAGTCCCCGGGACTAGGGTGAGGGACACTGAAGCTTTCTTT. As protein: CASSLVPGTRVRDTEAFF. This sequence joins TRBV7-2 and TRBJ1-1; a weak D match, TRBD1 (5 bases). Trimming took 1 base from V and 3 from J, leaving 21 bases between them. Per the germline V gene, CDR1 is SGHTA and CDR2 is FQGNSA. The CDR3 length is 18 residues.

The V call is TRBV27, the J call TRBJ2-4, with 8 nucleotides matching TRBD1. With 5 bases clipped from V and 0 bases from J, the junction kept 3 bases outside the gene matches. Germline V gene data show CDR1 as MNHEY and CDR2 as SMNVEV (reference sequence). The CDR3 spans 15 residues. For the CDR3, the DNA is TGTGCCAGCAGTCGACAGGGGTTAGCCAAAAACATTCAGTACTTC. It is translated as CASSRQGLAKNIQYF.

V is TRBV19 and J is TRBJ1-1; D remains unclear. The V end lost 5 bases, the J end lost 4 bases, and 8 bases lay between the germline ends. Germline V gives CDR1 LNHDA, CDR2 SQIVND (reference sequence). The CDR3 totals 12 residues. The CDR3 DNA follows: TGTGCCAGTAGTGAACGGGGCACTGAAGCTTTCTTT. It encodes CASSERGTEAFF. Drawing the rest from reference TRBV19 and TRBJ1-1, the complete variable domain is DGGITQSPKYLFRKEGQNVTLSCEQNLNHDAMYWYRQDPGQGLRLIYYSQIVNDFQKGDIAEGYSVSREKKESFPLTVTSAQKNPTAFYLCASSERGTEAFFGQGTRLTVV.

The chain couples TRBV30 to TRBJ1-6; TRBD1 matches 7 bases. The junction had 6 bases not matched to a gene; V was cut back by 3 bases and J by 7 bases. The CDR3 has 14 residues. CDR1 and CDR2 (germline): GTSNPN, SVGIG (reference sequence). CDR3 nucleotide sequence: TGTGCCTGGAGGGGAACGACAGGGAATTCACCCCTCCACTTT. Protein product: CAWRGTTGNSPLHF.

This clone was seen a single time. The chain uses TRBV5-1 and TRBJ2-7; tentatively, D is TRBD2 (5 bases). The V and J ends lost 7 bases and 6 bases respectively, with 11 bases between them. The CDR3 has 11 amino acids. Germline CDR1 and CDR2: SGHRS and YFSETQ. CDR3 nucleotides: TGCGCCAGCTGTGAAGGGAGCGAGCAGTACTTC. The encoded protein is CASCEGSEQYF.

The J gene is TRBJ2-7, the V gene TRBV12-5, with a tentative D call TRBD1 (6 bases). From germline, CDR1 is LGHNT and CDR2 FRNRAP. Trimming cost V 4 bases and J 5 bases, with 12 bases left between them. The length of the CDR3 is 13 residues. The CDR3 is CASGYTGTHEQYF. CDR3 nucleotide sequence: TGTGCTAGTGGTTATACAGGGACCCACGAGCAGTACTTC.

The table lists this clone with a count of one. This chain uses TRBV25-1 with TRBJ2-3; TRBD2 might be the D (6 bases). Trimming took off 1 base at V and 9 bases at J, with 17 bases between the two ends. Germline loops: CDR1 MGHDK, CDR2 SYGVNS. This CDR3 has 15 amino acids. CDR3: CASSESRAPGRTQYF. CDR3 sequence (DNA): TGTGCCAGCAGTGAATCGAGAGCTCCAGGGAGGACGCAGTATTTT.

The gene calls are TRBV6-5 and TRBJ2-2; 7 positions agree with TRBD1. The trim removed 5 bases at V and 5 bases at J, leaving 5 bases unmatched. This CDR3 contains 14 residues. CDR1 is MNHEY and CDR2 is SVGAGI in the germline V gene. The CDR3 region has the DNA TGTGCCAGCAGTCCTGACAGGGCAACCGGGGAGCTGTTTTTT. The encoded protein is CASSPDRATGELFF.